This T cell receptor (beta chain) was profiled in a study of shared clonotypes between healthy human individuals (dated by TCRdb to between 2020 and 2021). Describing the broader study: Two women and a few men aged 18 to 49 years were included in the cohort. Per donor, three plates each were used for CD4 naive and CD4 memory, two for CD8 naive, and one for CD8 memory. To estimate repertoire size and how much clonotype sharing occurs between individuals, the study deeply sequenced the blood TCR repertoires of roughly 5 healthy adults. To increase sequencing depth and limit assay-specific biases, TCR repertoire library preparation and sequencing were carried out by different laboratories using diverse techniques. Leukapheresis yielded between about 0.94 and 9 billion PBMCs per donor. The study at large found these results: Naive subsets generally had larger estimated clonotype richness than memory subsets did. Rarefaction of sorted-subset datasets indicated incomplete sequencing despite the large sequencing depth. Because the study included a small number of donors, the genetic and exposure-history diversity represented was limited. Compared with non-shared clonotypes, clonotypes shared by all four sorted-subset donors had higher generation probabilities. Sharing across several donors was observed for approximately 5% of naive CD4, under 4% of naive CD8, 2% to 2.5% of memory CD4, and around 0.42% of memory CD8 clonotypes. Based on pairwise subsampling, the degree of clonotype sharing among donors was expected to be affected by sequencing depth. Sampling was limited to blood, and TCR repertoires in tissue likely differ from TCR repertoires in blood.

For this clone: The antigen this receptor binds is unknown. Per-base quality was not reported, and no clone a single base away is much larger than it.

TCR CDR3 regions were amplified from genomic DNA by multiplex PCR using the deep immunoSEQ assay. For each cell subset, the extracted genomic DNA was distributed evenly across all wells of several immunoSEQ 96-well plates, and each plate served as one replicate. Each replicate PCR for sorted subsets received 200 ng genomic DNA, equal to roughly 29,000 T cell genomes. Purified libraries were quantified with a Qubit 3.0 fluorometer, sized on a Bioanalyzer 2100, and re-quantified with the KAPA Library Quantification kit. Each immunoSEQ 96-well plate was sequenced on its own single-read 150-cycle Illumina NextSeq 550 flow cell. The published analysis was carried out like this. Because the immunoSEQ output included only junctional sequences and no quality scores, the filtering could not be the same as the filtering used for full-length reads. Sequences were annotated with PyIR, a Python wrapper for IgBLAST v1.9, using IMGT germline references to assign V/J genes and CDR3. Any read was removed if the V/J assignment was weak (E-value above 1e-6), the CDR3 was missing, or the read contained stop codons, out-of-frame junctions, or ambiguous translated residues. A V3J clonotype was defined by an identical inferred V gene, J gene, and CDR3 amino acid sequence. The percentage overlap between two repertoires was calculated by dividing the number of shared unique clonotypes by the size of the smaller repertoire. Richness of each repertoire was evaluated using RTK rarefaction, the Chao1 estimator, and Recon v2.1 estimates of unobserved clonotypes. Generation probabilities were computed with OLGA for all TCRbeta clonotypes obtained by the gDNA method from several donors. TCRdb holds this immuneACCESS table with in-frame rearrangements only. Some clones are missing; in checked studies, unresolved V genes explain under half, and the rest has no known cause. V and J calls and clone size follow that table, whereas D and trimming were derived from the DNA. The sample contains some 2 million clones, about 94% of them found a single time. About 1.1% of the sample goes to the ten largest clones.

CD8 naive samples were CD45RO-negative cells positively selected for CCR7, giving a CD45RA+CCR7+ population that excluded TemRA cells. The donors were healthy, HIV-negative adults who had no recently reported acute infections or vaccinations. Every donor was a Caucasian adult living in Nashville, Tennessee, USA. After blood collection by leukapheresis, PBMCs were isolated using Ficoll-Histopaque density gradient centrifugation and then cryopreserved in the vapor phase of liquid nitrogen. Analytical flow cytometry was used to check the purity and quantity of every magnetically sorted T cell population. From each sorted fraction, genomic DNA was isolated and quantified by UV absorbance on a Nanodrop 2000c. This TCR came from a young man in good health. The sample was naive CD8+ T cells sorted from blood. Sample cell subset or site, as interpreted from the label and publication: CD45RA+CCR7+.

The CDR3 region has the sequence CASSVDETGYTEAFF. The nucleotide sequence is TGTGCCAGCAGCGTAGACGAGACGGGCTACACTGAAGCTTTCTTT. In this chain, TRBV9 is recombined with TRBJ1-1; the D gene remains uncertain. The CDR3 contains 15 residues, cysteine and phenylalanine counted. CDR3 DNA is the only sequence kept; it has 45 bases, read in frame from the first base. Sequences SGDLS (CDR1) and YYNGEE (CDR2) are obtained from the germline V gene. V drops 0 bases and J drops 3 bases, leaving 12 bases in between. The variable domain in full, with residues beyond the CDR3 obtained from the reference TRBV9 and TRBJ1-1 genes, is DSGVTQTPKHLITATGQRVTLRCSPRSGDLSVYWYQQSLDQGLQFLIQYYNGEERAKGNILERFSAQQFPDLHSELNLSSLELGDSALYFCASSVDETGYTEAFFGQGTRLTVV.